This entry is about one TCR beta chain. Its antigen is still unknown. The isolated RNA, all of it, was reverse transcribed, so expressed TCRB transcripts were what got sequenced. Assay used: immunoSEQ multiplex PCR; TCRdb lists only in-frame clones, some missing. The top ten hold roughly 0.015% of the sample, which has roughly 330,000 clones, about 14% seen once. The sample originates from a study of beta chain features in type 1 diabetes. The V end lost 5 bases, the J end lost 1 base, and 17 bases lay between the germline ends. This CDR3 is 16 amino acids long. CDR1 and CDR2 (germline): SGHTA, FQGNSA. General study points: In every one of the four CD4+ subsets, TCRB CDR3s were moderately but significantly shorter in Type 1 diabetes patients.

The receptor's source is a woman aged 18 to 35 with type 1 diabetes. The sequenced sample consisted of naive CD4+ T cells from blood. V is TRBV7-2 and J is TRBJ1-1; D unresolved. This chain's CDR3 is CASSPSGVVANTEAFF. The CDR3 bases are TGTGCCAGCAGCCCGTCGGGAGTTGTCGCGAACACTGAAGCTTTCTTT.